The 17 T cell receptor beta chains below come from one sample, sequenced in a study of cytomegalovirus exposure and HLA in healthy donors. Repertoires were generated with immunoSEQ multiplex PCR, while TCRdb's copy carries only in-frame clones and drops some. The sample has 150,000 to 200,000 clones, 90% to 97% seen once; the top ten hold roughly 1%. Material: PBMCs. The receptors were sampled from a woman in her late teens or twenties in good health and CMV-seronegative.

V gene TRBV2 combines with J gene TRBJ2-7; unclear D gene. The CDR3 consists of 13 residues. CDR1 and CDR2 from the germline V gene are SNHLY and FYNNEI. Deletions cut 6 bases from V and 3 bases from J, with 12 bases between. The CDR3 spells CASSPRRLYEQYF. The CDR3 nucleotides read TGTGCCAGCAGCCCGCGCAGGCTCTACGAGCAGTACTTC.

The chain recombines TRBV27 with TRBJ1-5, with TRBD1 as a possible D gene (6 bases). Germline V gene lookup returns CDR1 MNHEY and CDR2 SMNVEV (reference sequence). There are 15 residues in the CDR3. Trimming removed 2 bases from V and 1 base from J, with 9 bases in between. The chain's CDR3 is CASSLDRLSNQPQHF. CDR3 DNA sequence: TGTGCCAGCAGTTTAGACAGGCTAAGCAATCAGCCCCAGCATTTT.

This chain's CDR3 is CSELSGGSDTQYF. CDR3 bases: TGCAGCGAACTGAGCGGGGGGTCAGATACGCAGTATTTT. This chain links TRBV29-1 with TRBJ2-3; 9 nucleotides match TRBD2. CDR1 is SQVTM, CDR2 ANQGSEA, per germline. J lost 4 bases, V lost 7 bases, and 6 bases had no gene match. There are 13 residues in the CDR3.

This clone has a handful of counts. The chain couples TRBV18 to TRBJ1-1; TRBD1 aligns across 7 bases. This CDR3 has 15 residues. Unmatched junction bases numbered 11, after V lost 5 bases and J lost 5 bases. Germline CDR1 is KGHSH and CDR2 is LQKENI. The CDR3 DNA sequence: TGTGCCAGCTCATACCAGACAGGGCAGGAAACTGAAGCTTTCTTT. Translation gives CASSYQTGQETEAFF.

The chain employs TRBV19 and TRBJ1-3; 7 bases map to TRBD1. Germline CDR1 LNHDA, CDR2 SQIVND (reference sequence). CDR3 length: 13 amino acids. After removal of 6 bases from V and 6 bases from J, the junction contained 5 bases not matched to a gene. The CDR3 nucleotides read TGTGCCAGTAGGCTGACAGGGACAAACACCATATATTTT. Amino acids: CASRLTGTNTIYF.

The chain couples TRBV11-2 to TRBJ2-5; TRBD1 might be the D (6 bases). V was trimmed by 5 bases and J by 1 base, leaving 11 bases between them. This CDR3 spans 14 amino acids. CDR1 SGHAT and CDR2 FQNNGV come from the germline V gene. The CDR3 loop reads CASSLRTAQETQYF. The CDR3 coding sequence is TGTGCCAGCAGCCTCCGGACAGCCCAAGAGACCCAGTACTTC.

This chain links TRBV19 with TRBJ1-5; D is possibly TRBD1 (6 bases). Germline V CDR1 and CDR2: LNHDA, SQIVND (reference sequence). This CDR3 is 16 amino acids long. Trimming left V 3 bases short and J 0 bases short, with 12 bases between. The CDR3, as DNA: TGTGCCAGTAGTATCATCAGGGGTGGTAGCAATCAGCCCCAGCATTTT. This gives the protein CASSIIRGGSNQPQHF.

The V gene is TRBV2, the J gene TRBJ1-2; weak D call: TRBD1 (6 bases). The V gene lost 4 bases and the J gene lost 5 bases, with 8 bases spanning the gap. CDR3 length: 12 residues. Per the germline V gene, CDR1 is SNHLY and CDR2 is FYNNEI. CDR3: CASSGTAYGYTF. The CDR3, as DNA: TGTGCCAGCAGTGGGACAGCATATGGCTACACCTTC.

The chain couples TRBV7-9 to TRBJ2-7; 8 nucleotides line up with TRBD1. V dropped 5 bases and J dropped 1; count of bases not matched to a gene: 13. CDR1 is SEHNR, CDR2 FQNEAQ, per germline (reference sequence). The CDR3 contains 17 residues. The CDR3 DNA is TGTGCCAGCAGCCCAATACCCCACAGGGGGTCTTCCTACGAGCAGTACTTC. Translated: CASSPIPHRGSSYEQYF.

The genes are TRBV29-1 and TRBJ2-3; tentatively, D is TRBD2 (6 bases). Trimming removed 2 bases from V and 4 bases from J, with 19 bases in between. The CDR3 is 16 amino acids. CDR1 and CDR2 from the germline V gene are SQVTM and ANQGSEA. The CDR3 nucleotides read TGCAGCGTTGAATCCCCGACTAGGTCTCGGCCAGATACGCAGTATTTT. This codes for CSVESPTRSRPDTQYF.

The V call is TRBV2, the J call TRBJ1-5, with 7 bases identical to TRBD1. The germline V gene has CDR1 SNHLY and CDR2 FYNNEI. V was clipped by 6 bases and J by 4 bases; unmatched bases: 3. The CDR3 is 13 residues long. CDR3 sequence reads: CASRQQGNQPQHF. The CDR3 DNA reads as TGTGCCAGCAGACAACAGGGGAATCAGCCCCAGCATTTT.

V and J are TRBV5-8 and TRBJ2-7; 9 bases are shared with TRBD1. CDR3 size: 13 residues. The J segment lost 5 bases and the V segment lost 4 bases, leaving 4 bases of the junction unmatched. Germline V gives CDR1 SGHTS, CDR2 YDEGEE. The DNA of the CDR3 is TGTGCCAGCAGCACACAGGGGGCGGACGAGCAGTACTTC. This sequence encodes CASSTQGADEQYF.

The rearrangement uses TRBV18 and TRBJ2-1, with D perhaps matching TRBD2 (7 bases). With 1 base removed from V and 7 bases from J, the gap between germline ends came to 11 bases. This CDR3 contains 14 residues. The germline gives CDR1 KGHSH, CDR2 LQKENI. In nucleotides, the CDR3 is TGTGCCAGCTCACCACAGGGGGGGTCTAATGAGCAGTTCTTC. It encodes CASSPQGGSNEQFF.

This clone was observed a single time. The V gene is TRBV18, the J gene TRBJ2-1; D might be TRBD2 (6 bases). V lost 1 base to trimming and J lost 9 bases, with 13 bases between them. This CDR3 contains 14 residues. Looked up from germline, CDR1 is KGHSH and CDR2 is LQKENI. This CDR3 reads CASSPQVGGGEQFF. The CDR3 nucleotides are TGTGCCAGCTCACCACAGGTCGGGGGTGGTGAGCAGTTCTTC.

The CDR3: CASSLIGGASYEQYF. CDR3 bases: TGTGCCAGCAGTTTAATAGGGGGCGCTTCCTACGAGCAGTACTTC. This rearrangement joins TRBV27 to TRBJ2-7, with 7 bases aligning to TRBD1. The J segment lost 1 base and the V segment lost 2 bases, leaving 5 bases of the junction unmatched. Looked up from germline, CDR1 is MNHEY and CDR2 is SMNVEV (reference sequence). CDR3 size: 15 residues.

This sequence joins TRBV7-2 and TRBJ2-5; the match to TRBD2 covers 8 bases. V lost 1 base and J lost 7; bases outside the gene matches: 11. The CDR3 is made up of 16 amino acids. Germline V lookup: CDR1 SGHTA, CDR2 FQGNSA. CDR3 loop: CASSLVSGGDLGTQYF. The CDR3, as DNA: TGTGCCAGCAGCTTAGTGTCGGGGGGGGACCTAGGGACCCAGTACTTC. Drawing the rest from reference TRBV7-2 and TRBJ2-5, the complete variable domain is GAGVSQSPSNKVTEKGKDVELRCDPISGHTALYWYRQSLGQGLEFLIYFQGNSAPDKSGLPSDRFSAERTGGSVSTLTIQRTQQEDSAVYLCASSLVSGGDLGTQYFGPGTRLLVL.

For this clone: The same CDR3 also results from other DNA sequences found in this sample. The J gene is TRBJ1-3, the V gene TRBV2; weak D call: TRBD1 (6 bases). CDR3 length equals 10 residues. The V end lost 10 bases, the J end lost 9 bases, and 10 bases lay between the germline ends. Germline-derived CDR1 and CDR2 are SNHLY and FYNNEI. CDR3 residues: CATQGGTIYF. In DNA form, the CDR3 reads TGTGCCACACAAGGGGGCACCATATATTTT.